This TCR beta chain is from a study of cytomegalovirus exposure and HLA in healthy donors. J gave up 3 bases and V 5 bases, and 6 bases lay outside the gene matches. Looked up from germline, CDR1 is SGHVS and CDR2 is FQNEAQ. The CDR3 sequence is 14 residues long. Both 60 Vbeta primers and 13 Jbeta primers went into the PCR. Sequencing was performed with immunoSEQ multiplex PCR; in TCRdb, only in-frame clones are kept and a portion is missing. The table shows approximately 110,000 clones, with about 81% occurring only once. The TCR comes from a woman in her twenties or thirties in good health and CMV-seronegative. Sequenced sample: PBMCs. V usage is TRBV7-8 and J usage is TRBJ2-5, with 7 positions matching TRBD2. CDR3 sequence: CASSTGGTKETQYF. CDR3 coding DNA: TGTGCCAGCAGCACCGGGGGGACCAAAGAGACCCAGTACTTC. Variable domain in full (rest from reference TRBV7-8 and TRBJ2-5): GAGVSQSPRYKVAKRGQDVALRCDPISGHVSLFWYQQALGQGPEFLTYFQNEAQLDKSGLPSDRFFAERPEGSVSTLKIQRTQQEDSAVYLCASSTGGTKETQYFGPGTRLLVL.